These 21 T cell receptor beta chains were sequenced from one sample in a study of shared clonotypes between healthy human individuals. Profiled with immunoSEQ multiplex PCR; TCRdb holds only in-frame clones, not every one. The sample carries 2,500,000 or so clones, 85% to 95% recorded once. The sample consisted of naive CD4+ T cells from PBMCs. Documented subset: CD45RA+ positively selected. The receptors derive from a man aged 18 to 30 in good health. Some clones in this sample may be carry-over from other donors' samples.

The chain links TRBV2 to TRBJ2-5, with a weak D call TRBD2 (5 bases). Germline CDR1 is SNHLY and CDR2 is FYNNEI. Trimming removed 7 bases from V and 9 bases from J, with 18 bases in between. The CDR3 totals 13 residues. The CDR3 DNA follows: TGTGCCAGCAACGAGGGTCCGGACGTACCCCAGTACTTC. This encodes CASNEGPDVPQYF.

In nucleotides, the CDR3 is TGCAGCGCCAGCACAGGGGTGGACATTCAGTACTTC. Translating it yields CSASTGVDIQYF. The chain carries TRBV29-1 and TRBJ2-4, with 7 bases identical to TRBD1. This CDR3 is 12 amino acids long. The V gene end was trimmed by 7 bases and the J gene end by 8 bases; junction bases not matched to a gene: 8. Germline-derived CDR1 and CDR2 are SQVTM and ANQGSEA.

The chain links TRBV6-5 to TRBJ2-5; D uncertain. Per germline, CDR1 MNHEY and CDR2 SVGAGI. CDR3 length equals 15 residues. Trimming cost V 7 bases and J 7 bases, with 22 bases left between them. The CDR3 protein is CASKGLQIGSLTQYF. CDR3 coding DNA: TGTGCCAGCAAGGGTCTTCAGATTGGCAGCTTGACCCAGTACTTC.

This clone has just one count. The CDR3 loop reads CASSSRGASGANVLTF. In DNA form, the CDR3 reads TGTGCCAGCAGCTCCCGGGGGGCGTCTGGGGCCAACGTCCTGACTTTC. This chain links TRBV7-3 with TRBJ2-6, with D possibly TRBD2 on 7 matching bases. Germline V CDR1 and CDR2: SGHTA, FQGTGA. The CDR3 spans 16 residues. Between the trimmed V and J ends, which lost 4 bases and 1 base, there was a span of 11 bases.

The CDR3 bases are TGCGCCAGCAGCTTGGGGACAGGGGGCGCGTTTCGAGCTTTCTTT. It translates to CASSLGTGGAFRAFF. The V gene is TRBV5-1, the J gene TRBJ1-1; 11 nucleotides align to TRBD1. CDR3 length equals 15 residues. Germline CDR1 is SGHRS and CDR2 is YFSETQ. J lost 10 bases, V lost 0 bases, and 8 bases had no gene match.

V is TRBV30 and J is TRBJ1-6; D not certain. This CDR3 region has 12 residues. Germline CDR1 and CDR2: GTSNPN and SVGIG (reference sequence). Between the trimmed V and J ends, which lost 5 bases and 3 bases, there was a span of 5 bases. DNA of the CDR3: TGTGCCTGGGATGGCTATAATTCACCCCTCCACTTT. This translates into CAWDGYNSPLHF.

The chain links TRBV28 to TRBJ1-5; unclear D gene. The V gene lost 7 bases and the J gene lost 2 bases, with 12 bases spanning the gap. This CDR3 has 14 amino acids. The germline gives CDR1 MDHEN, CDR2 SYDVKM. The CDR3 reads CASNRAAGNQPQHF. CDR3 coding DNA: TGTGCCAGCAATAGGGCCGCGGGCAATCAGCCCCAGCATTTT.

The chain carries TRBV28 and TRBJ2-7; 8 bases match TRBD2. Germline V gene lookup returns CDR1 MDHEN and CDR2 SYDVKM. After removal of 4 bases from V and 0 bases from J, the junction contained 11 bases not matched to a gene. This CDR3 region has 17 residues. The CDR3 spells CASSSRGGGTSSYEQYF. DNA of the CDR3: TGTGCCAGCAGTTCCCGAGGGGGGGGGACTAGCTCCTACGAGCAGTACTTC.

V and J are TRBV5-1 and TRBJ1-4, with D possibly TRBD1 on 6 matching bases. The CDR3 totals 16 residues. The ends were cut back, 3 bases at V and 4 bases at J, with 16 bases in the middle. Germline V gene sequence: CDR1 SGHRS, CDR2 YFSETQ. The CDR3 nucleotides read TGCGCCAGCAGCTGGGCCCTTCTAGGGGGTAATGAAAAACTGTTTTTT. Its protein is CASSWALLGGNEKLFF.

The CDR3 sequence: CASSPFGETTEAFF. CDR3 coding DNA: TGTGCCAGCTCGCCGTTCGGGGAGACCACTGAAGCTTTCTTT. The chain uses TRBV18 and TRBJ1-1; D call uncertain. The CDR3 runs to 14 residues. Trimming took off 6 bases at V and 4 bases at J, with 15 bases between the two ends. Germline CDR1 reads KGHSH; CDR2 reads LQKENI.

The chain recombines TRBV19 with TRBJ2-4; D may be TRBD2 (6 bases). The CDR3 sequence is 17 residues long. V shed 1 base and J shed 0 bases, with 13 bases lying between them. CDR1 is LNHDA, CDR2 SQIVND, per germline (reference sequence). The CDR3 bases are TGTGCCAGTAGTATAGGGAGGGACTCCCGAGCCAAAAACATTCAGTACTTC. Encoded protein: CASSIGRDSRAKNIQYF.

This chain connects TRBV7-8 to TRBJ2-2, with a possible D match to TRBD2 (6 bases). The ends were cut back, 5 bases at V and 0 bases at J, with 13 bases in the middle. The CDR3 is made up of 16 amino acids. The germline V gene has CDR1 SGHVS and CDR2 FQNEAQ. CDR3: CASSPHRLANTGELFF. The DNA for the CDR3 is TGTGCCAGCAGCCCTCATAGACTAGCGAACACCGGGGAGCTGTTTTTT.

About this clone itself: Other DNA variants within this sample encode the same CDR3. V usage is TRBV2 and J usage is TRBJ1-2; the D is unclear. CDR3 length: 12 residues. Germline V gene lookup returns CDR1 SNHLY and CDR2 FYNNEI. The V gene lost 1 base and the J gene lost 4 bases, with 4 bases spanning the gap. The CDR3 protein is CASSEDGYGYTF. The CDR3 nucleotides read TGTGCCAGCAGTGAAGATGGCTATGGCTACACCTTC.

This chain links TRBV6-6 with TRBJ2-1; 7 bases are a match to TRBD2. CDR1 is MNHNY, CDR2 SVGAGI, per germline (reference sequence). The CDR3 length is 14 residues. V trimming: 6 bases; J trimming: 10 bases; junction bases outside the gene matches: 12. Here the CDR3 DNA reads TGTGCCAGCAGACACTCCGGGACTACCGGAGAGCAGTTCTTC. Its protein product is CASRHSGTTGEQFF.

In regard to this clone: Other DNA sequences in the sample encode the same CDR3. The chain uses TRBV5-6 and TRBJ1-2, with 9 bases lining up with TRBD1. Looked up from germline, CDR1 is SGHDT and CDR2 is YYEEEE. V was clipped by 4 bases and J by 5 bases; unmatched bases: 3. CDR3 length: 13 amino acids. In nucleotides, the CDR3 is TGTGCCAGCAGCCCGGGACAGGGTTATGGCTACACCTTC. It yields the protein CASSPGQGYGYTF. Full variable domain (remainder filled in from reference TRBV5-6 and TRBJ1-2): DAGVTQSPTHLIKTRGQQVTLRCSPKSGHDTVSWYQQALGQGPQFIFQYYEEEERQRGNFPDRFSGHQFPNYSSELNVNALLLGDSALYLCASSPGQGYGYTFGSGTRLTVV.

The chain joins TRBV2 to TRBJ2-7, with D tentatively TRBD1 (6 bases). CDR1 SNHLY and CDR2 FYNNEI come from the germline V gene. CDR3 length equals 14 residues. Trimming pared 7 bases from V and 0 bases from J, leaving 13 bases between. CDR3 sequence (DNA): TGTGCCAGCATGCTCACAGGGAGCTCCTACGAGCAGTACTTC. Its translation is CASMLTGSSYEQYF.

The chain links TRBV6-6 to TRBJ2-7, with TRBD1 matching over 8 bases. Trimming removed 2 bases from V and 7 bases from J; junction bases left unmatched: 10. The CDR3 loop spans 15 amino acids. Germline CDR1 is MNHNY and CDR2 is SVGAGI (reference sequence). The DNA of the CDR3 is TGTGCCAGCAGTTACCAGAGGACAGGGAAACGGGAGCAGTACTTC. It is translated as CASSYQRTGKREQYF.

The J gene is TRBJ1-5, the V gene TRBV6-4; 8 nucleotides match TRBD1. J lost 9 bases, V lost 6 bases, and 13 bases had no gene match. The CDR3 is 15 amino acids. Germline lookup yields CDR1 MRHNA and CDR2 SNTAGT. CDR3 sequence: CASRARGLGIRPQHF. CDR3 DNA: TGTGCCAGCAGGGCCAGGGGGCTAGGTATCAGGCCCCAGCATTTT.

V usage is TRBV9 and J usage is TRBJ2-7; D may be TRBD2 (7 bases). Germline V gene lookup returns CDR1 SGDLS and CDR2 YYNGEE. The CDR3 is 17 residues long. V was cut by 4 bases and J by 7 bases, with 27 bases left in between. The CDR3 loop is CASSPHPPRGGVGEQYF. CDR3 coding DNA: TGTGCCAGCAGCCCCCATCCCCCGCGAGGGGGGGTCGGGGAGCAGTACTTC.

The chain joins TRBV27 to TRBJ2-3; a possible D gene is TRBD2 (6 bases). The length of the CDR3 is 15 residues. The germline V and J ends were trimmed by 5 bases and 6 bases, with 18 bases remaining between them. Germline assignment: CDR1 MNHEY and CDR2 SMNVEV (reference sequence). The CDR3 spells CASSLRALRGDTQYF. The CDR3 coding sequence is TGTGCCAGCAGTCTAAGGGCGCTCCGGGGGGATACGCAGTATTTT.

The chain combines TRBV19 with TRBJ2-5; D is possibly TRBD2 (6 bases). Trimming removed 1 base at V and 10 bases at J, with 10 bases between. The length of the CDR3 is 12 residues. The germline gives CDR1 LNHDA, CDR2 SQIVND (reference sequence). DNA of the CDR3: TGTGCCAGTAGTATAGGATCGGGGGTCCAGTACTTC. It encodes CASSIGSGVQYF.